This T cell receptor beta chain is from a study of cytomegalovirus exposure and HLA in healthy donors. Turning to the study itself: Unique TCR beta sequences numbering approximately 120 million came from about 179 million T cells in an earlier analysis. Researchers found that more than 70% of fewer than 450 genotyped donors fell within the Caucasian-associated ancestry cluster.

Germline V gene lookup returns CDR1 PRHDT and CDR2 FYEKMQ (reference sequence). V gave up 8 bases and J gave up 9 bases; unmatched junction bases: 14. This CDR3 contains 16 residues. Findings and caveats of the study: What TCR beta sequences reportedly achieved was accurate prediction of HLA-A and HLA-B alleles in most subjects. In an earlier analysis, about 87% or about 30%: the productive usage of most TCR beta V segments.

With 60 Vbeta and 13 Jbeta primers, the PCR was carried out. This table comes from immunoSEQ multiplex PCR, and its TCRdb copy is limited to in-frame clones, with some not included. The sample records approximately 54,000 clones, approximately 81% being singletons. Details on this clone: Its antigen is not identified.

Sequencing was performed on PBMCs. The clonotype was recovered from a woman between 18 and 30 years old in good health and CMV-seronegative. The chain combines TRBV13 with TRBJ2-1, with 12 bases identical to TRBD2. The CDR3 DNA sequence: TGTGCCAGCGAGCCTAGCGGGAGGGCCAGGGGGATTGAGCAGTTCTTC. This translates into CASEPSGRARGIEQFF. Filled out from reference TRBV13 and TRBJ2-1, the complete variable domain reads AAGVIQSPRHLIKEKRETATLKCYPIPRHDTVYWYQQGPGQDPQFLISFYEKMQSDKGSIPDRFSAQQFSDYHSELNMSSLELGDSALYFCASEPSGRARGIEQFFGPGTRLTVL.